The next 19 T cell receptor beta chains were all read from a single sample in a study of blood T cell repertoires in COVID-19. Repertoires were generated with immunoSEQ multiplex PCR, while TCRdb's copy carries only in-frame clones and drops some. The table includes some 65,000 clones, roughly 87% detected once. Sequencing used peripheral blood. Receptors were obtained from a middle-aged man with COVID-19, enrolled during active disease.

The chain employs TRBV19 and TRBJ2-2; D gene ambiguous. The V end was cut by 4 bases, the J end by 7 bases, with 7 bases between. The length of the CDR3 is 12 residues. The germline CDR1 and CDR2 sequences are LNHDA and SQIVND (reference sequence). As DNA, the CDR3 is TGTGCCAGTAGTAGGGCCCTCGGGGAGCTGTTTTTT. Protein product: CASSRALGELFF.

V is TRBV2 and J is TRBJ1-3; TRBD1 is a possible D gene (5 bases). Trimming removed 7 bases from V and 0 bases from J, with 16 bases in between. The CDR3 is made up of 16 amino acids. Germline-derived CDR1 and CDR2 are SNHLY and FYNNEI. CDR3 sequence (DNA): TGTGCCAGCAACAGGAACTCTATGATCTCTGGAAACACCATATATTTT. Protein product: CASNRNSMISGNTIYF. Using reference TRBV2 and TRBJ1-3 for the parts outside the CDR3, the full variable domain is EPEVTQTPSHQVTQMGQEVILRCVPISNHLYFYWYRQILGQKVEFLVSFYNNEISEKSEIFDDQFSVERPDGSNFTLKIRSTKLEDSAMYFCASNRNSMISGNTIYFGEGSWLTVV.

The chain employs TRBV4-1 and TRBJ1-6; 7 bases map to TRBD1. Germline-derived CDR1 and CDR2 are MGHRA and YSYEKL. The CDR3 contains 13 residues. Germline trimming cut 4 bases from V and 10 bases from J; bases unmatched to any gene: 4. CDR3 nucleotide sequence: TGCGCCAGCAGCCGCGACAGGGCATCACCCCTCCACTTT. Amino acids: CASSRDRASPLHF.

This chain joins TRBV5-1 and TRBJ1-2; TRBD1 agrees at 8 bases. This CDR3 has 15 residues. Germline V lookup: CDR1 SGHRS, CDR2 YFSETQ. V gave up 3 bases and J gave up 0 bases; unmatched junction bases: 4. In nucleotides, the CDR3 is TGCGCCAGCAGCTCCAGGGGGCAGGCTAACTATGGCTACACCTTC. Protein: CASSSRGQANYGYTF.

The chain joins TRBV3-1 (or the pseudogene TRBV3-2) to TRBJ2-1, with D perhaps matching TRBD2 (5 bases). The germline V gene has CDR1 LGHDT and CDR2 YNNKEL (reference sequence). With 0 bases removed from V and 9 bases from J, the gap between germline ends came to 12 bases. The CDR3 has 14 amino acids. CDR3 nucleotides: TGTGCCAGCAGCCAAGAACGGGTCGCGGGTGAGCAGTTCTTC. This encodes CASSQERVAGEQFF.

V gene TRBV7-9 combines with J gene TRBJ1-1; TRBD1 matches at 8 bases. This CDR3 region has 14 residues. Germline V gene data show CDR1 as SEHNR and CDR2 as FQNEAQ (reference sequence). V was clipped by 5 bases and J by 4 bases; unmatched bases: 6. The CDR3 bases are TGTGCCAGCAGCATCCAGGGGGCGTTCACTGAAGCTTTCTTT. Amino acid sequence: CASSIQGAFTEAFF.

The rearrangement links TRBV5-6 to TRBJ1-6; 7 nucleotides align to TRBD1. The V and J ends lost 4 bases and 13 bases, in that order; junction bases with no gene match: 8. The length of the CDR3 is 13 residues. The germline gives CDR1 SGHDT, CDR2 YYEEEE. Here the CDR3 reads CASSPGQLVPLHF. As DNA, the CDR3 is TGTGCCAGCAGCCCGGGACAGCTCGTGCCCCTCCACTTT.

The genes are TRBV24-1 and TRBJ1-4; 8 positions match TRBD1. The CDR3 extends over 17 amino acids. The germline CDR1 and CDR2 sequences are KGHDR and SFDVKD. After removal of 4 bases from V and 2 bases from J, the junction contained 8 bases not matched to a gene. The CDR3 loop reads CATSESTGDVTNEKLFF. CDR3 bases: TGTGCCACCAGTGAGTCGACAGGGGACGTCACTAATGAAAAACTGTTTTTT.

This chain connects TRBV19 to TRBJ1-4; D gene uncertain. The CDR3 extends over 13 amino acids. CDR1 is LNHDA and CDR2 is SQIVND in the germline V gene (reference sequence). Trimming cost V 3 bases and J 8 bases, with 10 bases left between them. The CDR3 region is CASSMYSGEKLFF. The CDR3 DNA sequence: TGTGCCAGTAGTATGTACAGCGGAGAAAAACTGTTTTTT.

This clone was seen once. This sequence joins TRBV2 and TRBJ1-2; no reliable D call. Germline loops: CDR1 SNHLY, CDR2 FYNNEI. The CDR3 is made up of 11 amino acids. The V end was cut by 2 bases, the J end by 12 bases, with 10 bases between. CDR3 loop: CASSELRRDTF. Here the CDR3 DNA reads TGTGCCAGCAGTGAATTGAGAAGAGACACCTTC.

This clone was detected once. This sequence joins TRBV2 and TRBJ1-3; D remains unclear. The germline V gene has CDR1 SNHLY and CDR2 FYNNEI. The CDR3 is 15 amino acids. Deletions cut 0 bases from V and 3 bases from J, with 9 bases between. Written as DNA, the CDR3 is TGTGCCAGCAGTGAAGCGGTTGGCCTTGGAAACACCATATATTTT. Translation gives CASSEAVGLGNTIYF.

CDR3 protein: CSASQPGGRDNEQFF. As DNA, the CDR3 is TGCAGTGCTAGTCAGCCGGGGGGACGGGACAATGAGCAGTTCTTC. This chain uses TRBV20-1 with TRBJ2-1, with 7 bases that match TRBD2. V lost 3 bases, J lost 5 bases, and 10 bases stayed unmatched. This CDR3 contains 15 residues. Germline values: CDR1 DFQATT, CDR2 SNEGSKA (reference sequence).

This chain joins TRBV6-5 and TRBJ1-2; TRBD1 agrees at 9 bases. V shed 6 bases, J shed 7 bases, and the junction held 9 bases outside the gene matches. CDR3 length: 14 amino acids. Germline assignment: CDR1 MNHEY and CDR2 SVGAGI. The CDR3 here is CASSRRDRDSGYTF. The CDR3, as DNA: TGTGCCAGCAGCCGCCGGGACAGGGACTCTGGCTACACCTTC.

This clone is a singleton in its sample. The J gene is TRBJ2-7, the V gene TRBV25-1, with 7 bases that match TRBD1. There are 15 residues in the CDR3. The V segment lost 2 bases and the J segment 3 bases; nucleotides outside the gene matches: 7. CDR1 and CDR2 from the germline V gene are MGHDK and SYGVNS. CDR3 loop: CASSEGTGQHYEQYF. CDR3 in DNA: TGTGCCAGCAGTGAAGGAACGGGACAGCACTACGAGCAGTACTTC.

V is TRBV4-2 and J is TRBJ2-1, with 7 bases identical to TRBD2. Per the germline V gene, CDR1 is LGHNA and CDR2 is YNFKEQ. The length of the CDR3 is 16 residues. The J segment lost 7 bases and the V segment lost 1 base, leaving 10 bases of the junction unmatched. Here the CDR3 DNA reads TGTGCCAGCAGCCAAGCTTCTGCGGGAGTTGGAAATGAGCAGTTCTTC. This codes for CASSQASAGVGNEQFF.

CDR3 in amino acids: CASSQAGASGKAEQFF. The DNA for the CDR3 is TGTGCCAGCAGCCAAGCGGGGGCGAGCGGGAAGGCTGAGCAGTTCTTC. The chain is built from TRBV4-2 and TRBJ2-1; D perhaps matches TRBD2 (7 bases). The CDR3 extends over 16 amino acids. Per germline, CDR1 LGHNA and CDR2 YNFKEQ. V lost 1 base and J 9 bases, leaving 19 bases between the germline ends.

The chain combines TRBV27 with TRBJ1-5; D unresolved. The germline V gene has CDR1 MNHEY and CDR2 SMNVEV (reference sequence). The CDR3 consists of 13 residues. Trimming cost V 3 bases and J 5 bases, with 8 bases left between them. CDR3 region: CASSFRYDQPQHF. The CDR3 coding sequence is TGTGCCAGCAGTTTCCGGTATGATCAGCCCCAGCATTTT.

CDR3 in DNA: TGTGCCAGCAGCGCCGGGACTAGTGATAAGTTCTTC. Translated, it gives CASSAGTSDKFF. The rearrangement links TRBV28 to TRBJ2-1, with 8 nucleotides matching TRBD2. CDR1 is MDHEN, CDR2 SYDVKM, per germline. Trimming removed 6 bases from V and 14 bases from J; junction bases left unmatched: 9. The CDR3 runs to 12 residues.

The chain uses TRBV4-3 and TRBJ2-1, with 12 positions matching TRBD2. Germline values: CDR1 LGHNA, CDR2 YSLEER. The CDR3 runs 20 residues. V was clipped by 1 base and J by 4 bases; unmatched bases: 14. In DNA form, the CDR3 reads TGCGCCAGCAGCCAAGGACTAGCGGGAGTTCTGTCGGCTTCGTACAATGAGCAGTTCTTC. Protein: CASSQGLAGVLSASYNEQFF.